The rows below give T cell receptor beta chains drawn from one sample of a study of blood T cell repertoires in COVID-19. The repertoire was sequenced with immunoSEQ multiplex PCR; TCRdb's copy has only in-frame clones and lacks some. The data show 250,000 to 350,000 clones, around 92% seen once. Sequenced input: PBMCs or T cells enriched from blood (not recorded which). The receptors come from a woman between 45 and 65 years old who had been exposed to COVID-19. Each CDR3 is given with its conserved first and last residue. A D gene is named only where the DNA matches it firmly.

j_call d_call v_call cdr3_aa
TRBJ2-3 TRBD2 TRBV28 CASSKGLAADTQYF
TRBJ2-5 TRBD1 TRBV6-5 CASSPTGSWETQYF
TRBJ1-1 - TRBV12-3/TRBV12-4 CASSLNRDTEAFF
TRBJ1-4 - TRBV5-1 CASRQDTSTTNEKLFF
TRBJ2-3 TRBD2 TRBV5-3 CARSLPRTSGGVPDTQYF
TRBJ1-2 TRBD1 TRBV6-5 CASSPPGQQNYGYTF
TRBJ2-5 - TRBV3-1/TRBV3-2 CASSQKGTRRGQETQYF
TRBJ2-3 TRBD1 TRBV19 CASKEDRVEDTQYF
TRBJ2-1 - TRBV3-1/TRBV3-2 CASSQDGGTSYNEQFF
TRBJ2-7 - TRBV5-1 CASSLVLRDEQYF
TRBJ2-1 TRBD1 TRBV19 CASSIGQGRNEQFF
TRBJ1-2 - TRBV5-4 CASSVVRQRGYTF
TRBJ1-1 TRBD1 TRBV5-1 CASSLGDRELHAFF
TRBJ2-3 - TRBV19 CASSPRRGDTQYF
TRBJ2-5 TRBD2 TRBV7-9 CASSLTSGGGSETQYF
TRBJ1-2 - TRBV4-1 CASSHTQGLSNYGYTF
TRBJ2-5 TRBD2 TRBV5-1 CASSLGPLSGESQETQYF
TRBJ2-5 TRBD1 TRBV24-1 CATGGQGDGETQYF
TRBJ2-7 - TRBV11-2 CASSLYPGVSSYEQYF
TRBJ1-5 - TRBV28 CASRRSTGISNQPQHF
TRBJ2-7 TRBD2 TRBV4-2 CASSGVAGETYEQYF
TRBJ1-5 - TRBV28 CASYRVSNQPQHF